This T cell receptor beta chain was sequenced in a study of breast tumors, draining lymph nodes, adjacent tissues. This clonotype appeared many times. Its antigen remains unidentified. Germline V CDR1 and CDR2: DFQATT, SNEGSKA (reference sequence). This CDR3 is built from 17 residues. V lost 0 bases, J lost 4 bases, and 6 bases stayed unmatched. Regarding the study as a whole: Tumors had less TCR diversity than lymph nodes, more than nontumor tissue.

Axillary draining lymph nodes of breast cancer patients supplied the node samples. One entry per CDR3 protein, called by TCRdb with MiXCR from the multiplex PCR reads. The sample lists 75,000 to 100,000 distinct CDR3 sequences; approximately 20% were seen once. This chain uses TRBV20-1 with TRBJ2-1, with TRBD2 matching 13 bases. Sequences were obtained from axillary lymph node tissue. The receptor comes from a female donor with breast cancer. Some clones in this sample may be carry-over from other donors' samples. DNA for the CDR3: TGCAGTGCTAGAGAACGGACTAGCGGGAGTCCGTACAATGAGCAGTTCTTC. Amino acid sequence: CSARERTSGSPYNEQFF.